This note documents a single TCR beta chain sequence. The target antigen is unknown. The sample belongs to a study of Ad26.COV2.S vaccination and SARS-CoV-2 variants. In the study overall: The vaccine Ad26.COV2.S was put into the muscle once, or twice with 56 days between.

Here immunoSEQ multiplex PCR was the method, and the copy in TCRdb shows in-frame clones only, minus some. The sample lists approximately 360,000 clones; about four fifths were seen once. Findings and caveats of the study: Higher spike-specific TCR breadth was found in vaccine recipients than in placebo recipients. Following vaccination, spike-specific CD8+ and CD4+ T cell responses reportedly exhibited substantial breadth.

Treatment reported: about 20 received Ad26.COV2.S at low or high dose, single or two shots; roughly five received placebo; per-sample allocation not given. The study sampled participants on day 63 after the first vaccine or placebo injection. As its vector, the vaccine had Ad26, which expressed Wuhan-strain SARS-CoV-2 spike. Sequenced here: peripheral blood, sampled in a trial of Ad26.COV2.S vaccine versus placebo. The TCR originated in a person between 18 and 65 years old who received the Ad26.COV2.S COVID-19 vaccine or a placebo.

The CDR3 DNA sequence: TGTGCCACCAGTGGGCGGGCCTGGCGGGATGGCTACACCTTC. Protein sequence: CATSGRAWRDGYTF. The chain is built from TRBV24-1 and TRBJ1-2, with no clear D. The CDR3 covers 14 residues. Germline V gene lookup returns CDR1 KGHDR and CDR2 SFDVKD. V shed 5 bases and J shed 6 bases, with 15 bases lying between them.